This T cell receptor beta chain was recorded in a study of blood T cell repertoires in COVID-19. Study details: Italy, Spain and the United States were the sources of the convalescent and acute COVID-19 samples. The cDNA or gDNA used as material had been derived from T cells, B-cell-depleted T cells, or PBMCs.

This CDR3 has 15 residues. V was shortened by 3 bases and J by 0 bases, with 11 bases between the two germline ends. CDR1 and CDR2 from the germline V gene are MDHEN and SYDVKM. The assay was immunoSEQ multiplex PCR, and TCRdb's table has in-frame clones only and misses some. The data contain around 330,000 clones, approximately 91% of them singletons. Participants spanned ages roughly 18 to 95 years and resided in over 20 US areas. Grouping used clinical history reported by participants in a survey and questionnaire. The sample was PBMCs or T cells enriched from blood (not recorded which). The J gene is TRBJ1-1, the V gene TRBV28; no reliable D call. The TCR comes from a woman in her forties who had recovered from COVID-19. In DNA form, the CDR3 reads TGTGCCAGCAGTTTGGGCCACGGGGTGAACACTGAAGCTTTCTTT. Translation: CASSLGHGVNTEAFF.